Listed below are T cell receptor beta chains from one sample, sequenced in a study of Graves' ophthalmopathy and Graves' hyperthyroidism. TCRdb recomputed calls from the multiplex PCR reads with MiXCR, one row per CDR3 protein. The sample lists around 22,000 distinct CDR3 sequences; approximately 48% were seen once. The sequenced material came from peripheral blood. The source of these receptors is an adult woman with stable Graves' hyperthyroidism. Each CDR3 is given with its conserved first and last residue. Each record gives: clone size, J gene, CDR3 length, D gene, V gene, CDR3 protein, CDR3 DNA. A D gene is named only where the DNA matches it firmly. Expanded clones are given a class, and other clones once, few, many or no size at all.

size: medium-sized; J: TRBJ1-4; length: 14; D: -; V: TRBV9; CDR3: CASSVDGRNEKLFF; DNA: TGTGCCAGCAGCGTCGACGGTAGAAATGAAAAACTGTTTTTT
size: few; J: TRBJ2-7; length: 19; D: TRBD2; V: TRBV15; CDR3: CATSRGVGAGRDYPYEQYF; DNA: TGTGCCACCAGCAGAGGTGTGGGAGCGGGACGGGACTACCCCTACGAGCAGTACTTC
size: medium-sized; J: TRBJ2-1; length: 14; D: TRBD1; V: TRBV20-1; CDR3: CSARSGQGYDEQFF; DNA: TGCAGTGCTAGATCTGGACAGGGGTATGATGAGCAGTTCTTC
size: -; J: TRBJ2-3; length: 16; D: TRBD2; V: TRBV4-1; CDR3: CASSPGLAGGTDAQYF; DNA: TGCGCCAGCAGTCCGGGTCTAGCGGGAGGAACGGATGCGCAGTATTTT
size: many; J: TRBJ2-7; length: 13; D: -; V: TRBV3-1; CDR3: CASSQPFSYEQYF; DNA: TGTGCCAGCAGCCAGCCATTCTCCTACGAGCAGTACTTC
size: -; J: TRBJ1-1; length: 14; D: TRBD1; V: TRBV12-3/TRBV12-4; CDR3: CASSPGGMNTEAFF; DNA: TGTGCCAGCAGTCCAGGGGGAATGAACACTGAAGCTTTCTTT
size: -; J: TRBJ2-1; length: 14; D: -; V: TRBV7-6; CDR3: CASSLAWGNNEQFF; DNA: TGTGCCAGCAGCTTAGCCTGGGGAAACAATGAGCAGTTCTTC
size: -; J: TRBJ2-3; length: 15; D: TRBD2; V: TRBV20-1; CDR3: CSARGRSGSGDTQYF; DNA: TGCAGTGCGAGAGGGCGCAGCGGGAGTGGAGATACGCAGTATTTT
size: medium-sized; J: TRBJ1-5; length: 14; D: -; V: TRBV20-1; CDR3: CSAPSGGANQPQHF; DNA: TGCAGTGCCCCGTCCGGTGGGGCTAATCAGCCCCAGCATTTT
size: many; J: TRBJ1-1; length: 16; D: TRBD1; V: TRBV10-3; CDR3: CAISEPKTGMNTEAFF; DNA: TGTGCCATCAGTGAACCAAAGACAGGGATGAACACTGAAGCTTTCTTT
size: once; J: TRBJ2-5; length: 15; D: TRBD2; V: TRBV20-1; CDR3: CSARVWSSGRETQYF; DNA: TGCAGTGCTAGAGTATGGTCTAGCGGGAGGGAGACCCAGTACTTC
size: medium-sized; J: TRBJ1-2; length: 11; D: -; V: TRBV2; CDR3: CASTSGYGYTF; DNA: TGTGCCAGCACGAGTGGCTATGGCTACACCTTC
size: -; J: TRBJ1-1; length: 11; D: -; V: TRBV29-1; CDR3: CSCEGGVEAFF; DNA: TGCAGCTGTGAGGGGGGTGTCGAAGCTTTCTTT
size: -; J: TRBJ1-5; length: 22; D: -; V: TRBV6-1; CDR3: CASSEDGYEQYFGPGTNQPQHF; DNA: -
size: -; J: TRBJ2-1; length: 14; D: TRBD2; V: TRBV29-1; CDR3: CSVEVGGAENEQFF; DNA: TGCAGCGTTGAGGTCGGGGGGGCTGAGAATGAGCAGTTCTTC
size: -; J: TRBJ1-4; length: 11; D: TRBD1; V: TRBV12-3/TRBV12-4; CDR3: CASSRQGKLFF; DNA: TGTGCCAGCAGTCGACAGGGGAAACTGTTTTTT
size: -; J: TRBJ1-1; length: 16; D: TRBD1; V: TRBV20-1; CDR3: CSAKGDRGRANTEAFF; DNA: TGCAGTGCAAAAGGGGACAGGGGGCGAGCGAACACTGAAGCTTTCTTT
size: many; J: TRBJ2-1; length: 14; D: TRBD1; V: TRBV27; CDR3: CASSLPGQDNEQFF; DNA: TGTGCCAGCAGTCTACCGGGACAGGACAATGAGCAGTTCTTC
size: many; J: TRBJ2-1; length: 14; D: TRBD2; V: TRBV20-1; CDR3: CSRTGTSDQREQFF; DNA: TGCAGCCGAACCGGGACTAGCGATCAACGTGAGCAGTTCTTC
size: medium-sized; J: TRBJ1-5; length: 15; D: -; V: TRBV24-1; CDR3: CATSDSREGNQPQHF; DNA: TGTGCCACCAGTGACAGCAGGGAAGGCAATCAGCCCCAGCATTTT
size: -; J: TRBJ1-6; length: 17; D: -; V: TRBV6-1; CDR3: CASSEASSGAGNSPLHF; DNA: TGTGCCAGCAGTGAAGCTTCCAGCGGGGCAGGGAATTCACCCCTCCACTTT
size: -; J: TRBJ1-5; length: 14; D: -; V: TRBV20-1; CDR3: CSARDRRTNQPQHF; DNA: TGCAGTGCTAGAGATCGACGGACCAATCAGCCCCAGCATTTT
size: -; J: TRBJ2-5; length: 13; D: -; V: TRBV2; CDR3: CASGYGSGETQYF; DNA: TGTGCCAGCGGTTACGGGAGTGGCGAGACCCAGTACTTC
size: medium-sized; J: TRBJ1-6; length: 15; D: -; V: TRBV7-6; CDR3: CASSLEGQWGSPLHF; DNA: TGTGCCAGCAGCTTAGAAGGCCAGTGGGGTTCACCCCTCCACTTT
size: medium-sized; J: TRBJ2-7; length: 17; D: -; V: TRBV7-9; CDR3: CASSPPGPTTGSYEQYF; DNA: TGTGCCAGCAGCCCGCCGGGACCAACAACGGGGTCCTACGAGCAGTACTTC
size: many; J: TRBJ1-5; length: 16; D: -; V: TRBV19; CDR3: CASSLGYPSGNQPQHF; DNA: TGTGCCAGTAGTCTGGGGTACCCCTCGGGCAATCAGCCCCAGCATTTT
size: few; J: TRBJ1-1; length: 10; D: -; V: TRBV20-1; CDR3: CSAPGGGVLF; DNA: TGCAGTGCTCCGGGGGGCGGGGTTTTATTC
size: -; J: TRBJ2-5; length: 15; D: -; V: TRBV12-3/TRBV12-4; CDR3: CASSRLGGSGETQYF; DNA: TGTGCCAGCAGCCGACTCGGTGGATCGGGGGAGACCCAGTACTTC
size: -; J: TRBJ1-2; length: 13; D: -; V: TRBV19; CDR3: CASSIQGLYGYTF; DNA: TGTGCCAGTAGTATACAGGGATTGTATGGCTACACCTTC
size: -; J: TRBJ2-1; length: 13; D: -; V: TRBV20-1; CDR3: CSAPRRGPGEQFF; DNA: TGCAGTGCTCCGCGAAGAGGGCCAGGTGAGCAGTTCTTC
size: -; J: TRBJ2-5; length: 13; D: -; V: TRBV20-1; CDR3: CSAPEQVNQPQYF; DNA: TGCAGTGCCCCGGAACAGGTCAATCAGCCCCAGTACTTC
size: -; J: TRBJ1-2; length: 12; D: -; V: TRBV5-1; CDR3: CASSLREGGYTF; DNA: TGTGCCAGCAGCTTAAGAGAGGGGGGCTACACCTTC
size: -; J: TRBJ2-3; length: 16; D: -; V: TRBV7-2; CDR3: CASSLDDRQVTDTQYF; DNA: TGTGCCAGCAGCTTAGACGATAGGCAGGTGACAGATACGCAGTATTTT
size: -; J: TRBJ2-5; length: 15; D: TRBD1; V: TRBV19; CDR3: CASSIGQVSRPTQYF; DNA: TGTGCCAGTAGTATCGGACAGGTGTCCCGTCCGACCCAGTACTTC